This T cell receptor (beta chain) is drawn from a study of cytotoxic CD8 clonotypes in ibrutinib-treated CLL (dated by TCRdb to the early 2020s). Regarding the research as a whole: The cohort included around 15 treatment-naive and roughly ten relapsed/refractory patients; 17 were IGHV unmutated. Cryopreserved peripheral blood mononuclear cells were collected before treatment, at response, and at either disease progression or sustained remission. An average of approximately 260,000 productive templates and some 99,000 productive rearrangements was obtained per sample. Of the approximately 94 people in the trial, 25 to 30 had longitudinal samples available. The response samples were drawn at a median of roughly twelve months into treatment, with a range of about 6 to 40 months. Responses were partial in around 25 patients and complete in 2; after median approximately 69 months follow-up, about 14 stayed in remission and 12 progressed. Patients were still on ibrutinib when every remission and progressive disease sample was collected.

Worth noting for this clone: This clone's antigen is unknown. Nothing much larger sits one base from this clone, and base qualities are not available.

The goal of deep resolution MiSeq sequencing was a depth between 1 in 1 million and 1 in 200,000 T cells, and coverage averaged 10x per clonotype. TCR beta libraries were generated with the immunoSEQ hsTCRB Kit. Per the source publication's procedure: ImmunoSEQ Data Assistant and ImmunoSEQ Analyzer were used for data analysis, and V, D and J genes were assigned according to IMGT definitions. Clonality, with values ranging from 0 to 1, was calculated as one minus the normalized Shannon entropy of productive rearrangement frequencies. Public clonotype analysis was restricted to overrepresented clonotypes comprising at least 0.05% of each patient's repertoire. About a dozen repertoires from age-matched healthy donors, obtained from immuneACCESS, served as clonality controls. In its TCRdb copy, this immuneACCESS table keeps in-frame sequences only and misses some clones. Where compared with another copy, unresolved V genes explain less than half of these, and the others have no known cause. D and trimming come from the DNA, and the V and J calls and clone size come from that table. The sample includes 45,000 to 65,000 clones, with approximately 87% observed a single time. In total, the top ten clones hold around 20% of the sample.

CDR1 and CDR2 were assigned from the germline V gene as SGHTA and FQGNSA. The CDR3, cysteine through phenylalanine, is 15 amino acids long. CDR3 DNA only is kept here, 45 bases in frame from base 1. V loses 4 bases at its end and J loses 7 bases; junction bases beyond the gene matches: 6. The study at large found these results: Baseline clonality exceeded that of age-matched healthy donors and correlated strongly with circulating CD8+ T-cell counts. Clonality increased at ibrutinib response, stayed stable in sustained remission, and fell back toward baseline at progression. Public clonotypes were found to be uncommon and were observed to contract or remain stable during treatment; the increase in clonality was shown to reflect expansion of private clonotypes at ibrutinib response. Lymph node repertoires were not examined, and the timing of sampling was not matched between patients in sustained remission and those whose disease progressed.

The time point label on this specimen signifies: 20 to 30 months on ibrutinib. For TCR beta library preparation, roughly 2 micrograms of genomic DNA were extracted from the cryopreserved PBMCs. High-throughput TCR beta sequencing was performed on longitudinal blood samples from CLL patients receiving ibrutinib monotherapy. Patients were enrolled in a phase 2 open-label single-center ibrutinib monotherapy trial. Here the sequenced sample was PBMCs, taken after 24 months of ibrutinib treatment. This TCR was recovered from a human donor with chronic lymphocytic leukemia. This chain is built from TRBV7-2 and TRBJ2-7, and 14 bases in between align with TRBD2. The CDR3 protein is CASSSGLAGVSEQYF. The base sequence is TGTGCCAGCAGCTCGGGACTAGCGGGAGTAAGTGAGCAGTACTTC.